This T cell receptor (beta chain) was recorded in a study of T cell changes during pregnancy in multiple sclerosis. V lost 5 bases to trimming and J lost 8 bases, with 11 bases between them. The CDR3 loop spans 12 amino acids. Germline CDR1 SGHTA, CDR2 FQGNSA. Using immunoSEQ multiplex PCR, the repertoire was profiled, and TCRdb retains in-frame clones only, with some absent. The sample holds about 51,000 clones, approximately 92% seen once. Sequenced material: CD4+ T cells from peripheral blood mononuclear cells, taken in the third trimester of pregnancy. The receptor's source is a female donor with multiple sclerosis, enrolled in a pregnancy study. The rearrangement uses TRBV7-2 and TRBJ2-3; D uncertain. Written as DNA, the CDR3 is TGTGCCAGCAGCCTCCGGTTCCCTACGCAGTATTTT. Its protein product is CASSLRFPTQYF.